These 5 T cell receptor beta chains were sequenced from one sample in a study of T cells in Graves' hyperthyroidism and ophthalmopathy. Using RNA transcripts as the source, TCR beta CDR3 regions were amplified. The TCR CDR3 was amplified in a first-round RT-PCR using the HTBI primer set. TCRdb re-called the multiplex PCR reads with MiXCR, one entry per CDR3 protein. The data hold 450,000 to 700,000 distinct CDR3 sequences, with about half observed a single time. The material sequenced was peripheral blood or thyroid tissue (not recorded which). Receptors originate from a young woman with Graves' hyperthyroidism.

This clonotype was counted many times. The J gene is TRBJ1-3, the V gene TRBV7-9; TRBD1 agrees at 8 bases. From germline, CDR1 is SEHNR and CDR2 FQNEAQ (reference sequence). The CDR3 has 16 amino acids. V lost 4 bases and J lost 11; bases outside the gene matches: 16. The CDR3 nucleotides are TGTGCCAGCAGCTCTCCCAGGGGGCCGTTTACAGGGGCCATATATTTT. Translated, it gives CASSSPRGPFTGAIYF.

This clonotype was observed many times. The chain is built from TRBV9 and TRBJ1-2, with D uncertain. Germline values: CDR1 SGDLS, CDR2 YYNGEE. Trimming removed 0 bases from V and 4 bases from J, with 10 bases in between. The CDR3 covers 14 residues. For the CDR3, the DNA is TGTGCCAGCAGCGTAGATCACGGAACCTATGGCTACACCTTC. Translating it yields CASSVDHGTYGYTF.

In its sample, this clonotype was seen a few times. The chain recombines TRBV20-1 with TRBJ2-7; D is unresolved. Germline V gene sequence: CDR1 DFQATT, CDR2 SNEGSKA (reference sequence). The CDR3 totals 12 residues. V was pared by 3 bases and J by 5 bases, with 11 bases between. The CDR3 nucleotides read TGCAGTGCTAGCCCAGGCCCGGACGAGCAGTACTTC. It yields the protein CSASPGPDEQYF.

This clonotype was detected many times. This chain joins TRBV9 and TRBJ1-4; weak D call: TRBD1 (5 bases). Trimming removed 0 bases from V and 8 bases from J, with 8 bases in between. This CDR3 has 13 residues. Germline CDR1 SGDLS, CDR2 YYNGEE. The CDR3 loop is CASSVEDSEKLFF. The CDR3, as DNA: TGTGCCAGCAGCGTAGAAGACAGCGAAAAACTGTTTTTT.

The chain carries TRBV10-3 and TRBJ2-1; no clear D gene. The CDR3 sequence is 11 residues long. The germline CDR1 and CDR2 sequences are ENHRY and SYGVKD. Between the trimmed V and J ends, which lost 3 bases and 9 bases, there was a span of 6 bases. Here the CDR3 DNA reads TGTGCCATCAGTGATGACGGTGAGCAGTTCTTC. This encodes CAISDDGEQFF.